This note documents a single T cell receptor beta chain sequence. This clonotype was observed a handful of times. There is no known antigen for this receptor. Qualities for individual bases were not recorded, and no much larger clone is one base off. The CDR3 runs 14 residues from the cysteine to the phenylalanine. The sequence is cut down to CDR3 DNA, 42 bases in frame from base 1. CDR1 SGHRS and CDR2 YFSETQ are derived from the germline V gene. V is reduced by 0 bases and J by 3 bases, leaving a spacing of 7 bases between them. Receptor libraries were prepared by 5' RACE. TCRdb names Illumina HiSeq 2500 as the instrument used. A second PCR of about 7 to 12 cycles was run with a J-beta primer mix and a sample-barcoded 5' primer. Each TCR beta cDNA molecule received a unique molecular identifier from a template-switch 5' adaptor carrying 12 random nucleotides. Each sample yielded at least 2.5 million CDR3-containing paired-end reads. First-strand cDNA was synthesized from all RNA with the Mint cDNA synthesis kit, primed by a TRBC-specific oligonucleotide. All cDNA was treated with uracil-DNA glycosylase and then went through a first 18-cycle PCR with the universal primers M1SS and BC2_uni_R. In the paper's pipeline: Each sample was normalized by randomly selecting 1 million high-quality reads, each carrying a distinct molecular identifier. Reads sharing molecular identifiers were discarded rather than binned into consensus sequences. MiTCR, set to a Q25 quality threshold and the strictest error-elimination algorithm, was used for CDR3 identification, clonotype clustering and error correction. A nonparametric unseen species model using Euler transformation provided a lower-bound estimate of total TCR beta diversity. TCRdb reran the public reads through fastp at Q25 and MiXCR, keeping productive beta chains. Every distinct CDR3 protein forms one entry, paired with its most common genes and DNA. TCRdb, not the authors, supplied the V and J calls. The sample table shows some 690,000 distinct CDR3 sequences, and around a fifth are seen once. Of the sample, roughly 22% is held by the ten largest clones.

The data are from a study of blood T cells in healthy people across ages (dated by TCRdb to 2015 to 2017). Study-level background: Template switching captured roughly one uniquely barcoded TCR beta cDNA molecule per two T cells in model experiments. Four age groups were formed from the donors: young (average 16 years), middle-aged (roughly 38), aged (roughly 56) and long-lived (82). The study measured age-related changes in TCR beta repertoire diversity using deep sequencing normalized with unique cDNA molecular identifiers. Using the same blood draw, the study looked at two additional independent replicas of 1 million unique cDNA reads for two donors, one aged 18 to 29 and the other aged 80 or older. To avoid experimental bias, donors of different ages were spread randomly across the sequencing lanes.

Overall results and qualifications from the work: Because profiling used bulk unsorted PBMCs, naive and antigen-experienced compartments could not be compared conclusively. The long-lived group showed more naive CD4+ T cells, fewer expanded clones and increased TCR diversity than the aged group, suggesting age selection. Because the CMV infection status of the donors was unknown, age-related changes in expanded clonotypes may potentially have been confounded. As age increased, observed TCR beta diversity per million T cells dropped in a roughly linear way, and a significant reduction was already evident by age 40. Estimates of total diversity from one million sequenced T cells were regarded as lower bounds and underestimates. The percentage of naive T cells measured by flow cytometry correlated strongly with observed TCR beta diversity.

Systemically healthy Caucasian individuals from Russia, some 38 in total and aged about 6 to 100 years, were included as donors. Each donor gave roughly 11 milliliters of peripheral blood, drawn into EDTA-treated Vacutainer tubes. Ficoll-Paque density-gradient centrifugation was used to isolate PBMCs, with at least 6.5 million obtained per sample. Total RNA, at least 5 micrograms per sample, was extracted from PBMCs with Trizol reagent. For every donor, flow cytometry on a PBMC aliquot measured the percentage of naive CD45RAhigh/CD27high T cells. The chain couples TRBV5-1 to TRBJ1-5; no D gene is confidently identified. The sequence was collected from a man between 65 and 85 years old in good health. Sequencing was performed on blood. At the DNA level, the sequence is TGCGCCAGCAGCTTGGACAGCTTCAATCAGCCCCAGCATTTT. Its translation reads: CASSLDSFNQPQHF.